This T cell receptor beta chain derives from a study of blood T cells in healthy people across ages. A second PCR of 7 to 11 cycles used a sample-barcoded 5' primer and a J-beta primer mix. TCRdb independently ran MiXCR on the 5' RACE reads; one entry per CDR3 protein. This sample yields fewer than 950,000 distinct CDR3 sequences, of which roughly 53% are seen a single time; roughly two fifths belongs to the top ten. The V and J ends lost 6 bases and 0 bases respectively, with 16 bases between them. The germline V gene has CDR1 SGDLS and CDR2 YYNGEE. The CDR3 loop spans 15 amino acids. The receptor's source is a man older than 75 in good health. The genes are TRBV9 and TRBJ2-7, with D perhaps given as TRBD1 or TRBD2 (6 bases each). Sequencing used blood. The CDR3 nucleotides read TGTGCCAGCAAGGGGGAGGTCCCAAGCTCCTACGAGCAGTACTTC. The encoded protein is CASKGEVPSSYEQYF. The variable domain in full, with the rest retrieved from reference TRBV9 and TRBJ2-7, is DSGVTQTPKHLITATGQRVTLRCSPRSGDLSVYWYQQSLDQGLQFLIQYYNGEERAKGNILERFSAQQFPDLHSELNLSSLELGDSALYFCASKGEVPSSYEQYFGPGTRLTVT.